What follows are 20 T cell receptor beta chains derived from one specimen sequenced in a study of lymphopenia after photon versus proton radiotherapy. Assay: immunoSEQ multiplex PCR; the TCRdb copy retains only in-frame clones and omits some. Among more than 9,500 clones listed, 88% were seen once. This sample comprised peripheral blood, obtained from a patient treated with photon-based radiotherapy. The receptors here all came from a man aged 55 to 70 with pancreatic cancer.

This clone was picked up a small number of times. This sequence joins TRBV5-1 and TRBJ2-5; 8 bases fit TRBD1. CDR1 SGHRS and CDR2 YFSETQ come from the germline V gene. V lost 4 bases to trimming and J lost 0 bases; unmatched junction nucleotides: 8. The CDR3 totals 16 residues. This chain's CDR3 is CASSAGTGGYQETQYF. Written as DNA, the CDR3 is TGCGCCAGCAGCGCCGGGACAGGAGGCTACCAAGAGACCCAGTACTTC.

V usage is TRBV19 and J usage is TRBJ2-1; D might be TRBD1 (6 bases). The CDR3 totals 14 residues. Trimming pared 8 bases from V and 0 bases from J, leaving 11 bases between. CDR1 LNHDA and CDR2 SQIVND come from the germline V gene (reference sequence). The CDR3 DNA is TGTGCCAGTGAAACGGGACACTCCTACAATGAGCAGTTCTTC. It yields the protein CASETGHSYNEQFF.

This rearrangement joins TRBV30 to TRBJ2-7, with TRBD1 matching 10 bases. V gave up 2 bases and J gave up 6 bases; unmatched junction bases: 7. CDR1 is GTSNPN, CDR2 SVGIG, per germline (reference sequence). This CDR3 spans 14 amino acids. The CDR3 region is CAWSIGTGVREQYF. DNA for the CDR3: TGTGCCTGGAGTATCGGGACAGGGGTGCGCGAGCAGTACTTC.

The chain recombines TRBV18 with TRBJ2-3; D perhaps matches TRBD2 (5 bases). Per the germline V gene, CDR1 is KGHSH and CDR2 is LQKENI. The V end lost 5 bases, the J end lost 3 bases, and 15 bases lay between the germline ends. The CDR3 spans 15 residues. CDR3 residues: CASSFTLAGTDTQYF. In nucleotides, the CDR3 is TGTGCCAGCTCATTCACCCTAGCTGGTACAGATACGCAGTATTTT.

The chain combines TRBV16 with TRBJ2-3, with TRBD2 as a possible D gene (6 bases). The CDR3 runs 14 residues. Germline V CDR1 and CDR2: KGHSY, FQNENV. Trimming removed 4 bases from V and 4 bases from J, with 12 bases in between. The CDR3 nucleotides read TGTGCCAGCAGCCCCCGACTAGTGGCAGATACGCAGTATTTT. Its translation: CASSPRLVADTQYF.

The chain has TRBV5-6 and TRBJ2-7; D unresolved. Trimming shortened V by 2 bases and J by 1 base, and 13 bases separated the two germline ends. This CDR3 has 15 residues. Looked up from germline, CDR1 is SGHDT and CDR2 is YYEEEE. Here the CDR3 reads CASSLGLGASYEQYF. The CDR3 region has the DNA TGTGCCAGCAGCTTAGGGCTAGGTGCTTCCTACGAGCAGTACTTC.

The chain joins TRBV7-9 to TRBJ1-1; TRBD1 aligns across 7 bases. This CDR3 region has 15 residues. Germline V gene sequence: CDR1 SEHNR, CDR2 FQNEAQ (reference sequence). Germline trimming cut 4 bases from V and 6 bases from J; bases unmatched to any gene: 11. The CDR3 sequence: CASSSSGQFFPEAFF. The DNA for the CDR3 is TGTGCCAGCAGCTCTTCGGGACAGTTCTTCCCTGAAGCTTTCTTT.

The table lists this clone with a count of one. This chain connects TRBV7-2 to TRBJ2-2; 7 bases match TRBD2. The CDR3 runs 14 residues. Germline CDR1 and CDR2: SGHTA and FQGNSA. Unmatched junction bases numbered 9, after V lost 7 bases and J lost 7 bases. The CDR3 sequence: CASIPQAGIGELFF. DNA for the CDR3: TGTGCCAGCATACCCCAAGCGGGGATCGGGGAGCTGTTTTTT.

The chain carries TRBV6-6 and TRBJ2-2; D remains unclear. CDR3 length: 14 amino acids. Germline CDR1 and CDR2: MNHNY and SVGAGI (reference sequence). Trimming removed 6 bases at V and 6 bases at J, with 14 bases between. The CDR3 loop is CASSPRSFSGELFF. The CDR3 bases are TGTGCCAGCAGCCCCCGTAGCTTTTCCGGGGAGCTGTTTTTT.

The V call is TRBV5-1, the J call TRBJ2-2, with D perhaps given as TRBD1 or TRBD2 (5 bases each). The CDR3 is 16 amino acids. Germline V gene data show CDR1 as SGHRS and CDR2 as YFSETQ. The V gene lost 3 bases and the J gene lost 4 bases, with 16 bases spanning the gap. The CDR3 coding sequence is TGCGCCAGCAGCTCCGCCGGGGCAAGGGGCACCGGGGAGCTGTTTTTT. Encoded protein: CASSSAGARGTGELFF.

The chain joins TRBV6-1 to TRBJ2-2; no definite D call. The length of the CDR3 is 14 residues. The ends were cut back, 7 bases at V and 0 bases at J, with 9 bases in the middle. CDR1 and CDR2 from the germline V gene are MNHNS and SASEGT. The CDR3 spells CASTDTANTGELFF. CDR3 DNA: TGTGCCAGCACCGACACAGCGAACACCGGGGAGCTGTTTTTT.

The genes are TRBV6-1 and TRBJ2-7; 12 bases are a match to TRBD2. Unmatched junction bases numbered 5, after V lost 6 bases and J lost 5 bases. The CDR3 is 14 residues long. Germline assignment: CDR1 MNHNS and CDR2 SASEGT. The CDR3 here is CASSLAGGDDEQYF. In DNA, the CDR3 is TGTGCCAGCAGCCTAGCGGGGGGGGACGACGAGCAGTACTTC.

The chain has TRBV29-1 and TRBJ2-3; 9 bases fit TRBD1. Germline trimming cut 1 base from V and 2 bases from J; bases unmatched to any gene: 10. Per germline, CDR1 SQVTM and CDR2 ANQGSEA. This CDR3 spans 17 amino acids. The CDR3 is CSVEGTGGRSLTDTQYF. CDR3 nucleotides: TGCAGCGTTGAAGGAACAGGGGGCCGGAGTCTCACAGATACGCAGTATTTT.

The chain links TRBV4-2 to TRBJ2-3; D remains unclear. The CDR3 spans 16 residues. Trimming removed 1 base from V and 2 bases from J, with 13 bases in between. CDR1 is LGHNA and CDR2 is YNFKEQ in the germline V gene. The CDR3: CASSQGPASFTDTQYF. The CDR3 DNA reads as TGTGCCAGCAGCCAAGGGCCAGCCTCCTTCACAGATACGCAGTATTTT.

The chain carries TRBV18 and TRBJ1-1, with D possibly being TRBD1 (5 bases). The CDR3 spans 15 residues. Between the trimmed V and J ends, which lost 2 bases and 0 bases, there was a span of 10 bases. Germline V gene lookup returns CDR1 KGHSH and CDR2 LQKENI. CDR3 bases: TGTGCCAGCTCACCAATGGGACTGATGAACACTGAAGCTTTCTTT. Protein product: CASSPMGLMNTEAFF. The full variable domain, its missing parts supplied by reference TRBV18 and TRBJ1-1, is NAGVMQNPRHLVRRRGQEARLRCSPMKGHSHVYWYRQLPEEGLKFMVYLQKENIIDESGMPKERFSAEFPKEGPSILRIQQVVRGDSAAYFCASSPMGLMNTEAFFGQGTRLTVV.

Concerning this clone: Compared with germline, one end of the junction differs, possibly owing to a read error. In nucleotides, the CDR3 is TGTGCTAGCAGCTTAGCGGCGTGGGGGGCGGGAGAGACCCAGTACTTC. Amino acid sequence: CASSLAAWGAGETQYF. The chain couples TRBV7-7 to TRBJ2-5; perhaps D is TRBD1 or TRBD2 (6 bases each). CDR3 length: 16 residues. The germline V gene encodes CDR1 SSHAT and CDR2 FNYEAQ (reference sequence).

The V gene is TRBV7-3, the J gene TRBJ1-6; TRBD1 matches 9 bases. Per the germline V gene, CDR1 is SGHTA and CDR2 is FQGTGA. CDR3 length equals 15 residues. V dropped 0 bases and J dropped 7; count of bases not matched to a gene: 1. The DNA of the CDR3 is TGTGCCAGCAGCTTAACGGGACAGGGAAATTCACCCCTCCACTTT. This sequence encodes CASSLTGQGNSPLHF. Using reference TRBV7-3 and TRBJ1-6 for the parts outside the CDR3, the full variable domain is GAGVSQTPSNKVTEKGKYVELRCDPISGHTALYWYRQSLGQGPEFLIYFQGTGAADDSGLPNDRFFAVRPEGSVSTLKIQRTERGDSAVYLCASSLTGQGNSPLHFGNGTRLTVT.

This clone is a singleton in its sample. In nucleotides, the CDR3 is TGTGCCAGCAGCTTACACGGGGGGGCCGTGAATGAGCAGTTCTTC. It encodes CASSLHGGAVNEQFF. V gene TRBV7-3 combines with J gene TRBJ2-1; 8 bases match TRBD2. Germline CDR1 reads SGHTA; CDR2 reads FQGTGA. This CDR3 comprises 15 residues. Trimming removed 2 bases from V and 7 bases from J; junction bases left unmatched: 7.

The CDR3 nucleotides are TGTGCCAGCAGCCAAGACCCGATAGGGGGCAGTGGCTACACCTTC. Translated, it gives CASSQDPIGGSGYTF. J is TRBJ1-2 and V is TRBV14; 7 bases are a match to TRBD1. Germline V lookup: CDR1 SGHDN, CDR2 FVKESK. The trim removed 0 bases at V and 7 bases at J, leaving 8 bases unmatched. This CDR3 contains 15 residues.

A single count supports this clone. The rearrangement links TRBV7-6 to TRBJ1-1; 8 bases map to TRBD1. With 5 bases clipped from V and 2 bases from J, the junction kept 7 bases outside the gene matches. The CDR3 consists of 15 residues. The germline gives CDR1 SGHVS, CDR2 FNYEAQ. CDR3 loop: CASSRTGTGNTEAFF. The CDR3 DNA is TGTGCCAGCAGCCGGACCGGGACAGGTAACACTGAAGCTTTCTTT.